These 26 T cell receptor beta chains share one sample of origin, sequenced in a study of metastatic and nonmetastatic thyroid tumors. Through MiXCR, TCRdb re-clonotyped the PCR reads. The sample has 20,000 to 25,000 clones, around 19% seen once; the top ten hold 27%. No treatment had been given to any patient before thyroid surgery. The material sequenced was blood. The receptors stem from a female donor with papillary thyroid cancer or a benign thyroid nodule (not recorded which). Some clones in this sample may be carry-over from other donors' samples.

The chain employs TRBV30 and TRBJ2-3; the D gene is possibly TRBD1 (6 bases). Germline lookup yields CDR1 GTSNPN and CDR2 SVGIG (reference sequence). Trimming left V 5 bases short and J 7 bases short, with 19 bases between. The CDR3 consists of 14 residues. The CDR3 reads CAWEQGLLTYTQYF. The CDR3 DNA is TGTGCCTGGGAACAGGGCCTACTGACATATACGCAGTATTTT.

This clone was detected ten times or more. V is TRBV10-3 and J is TRBJ2-7, with 12 bases fitting TRBD2. The CDR3 spans 17 residues. Germline V gene sequence: CDR1 ENHRY, CDR2 SYGVKD. The trim removed 2 bases at V and 7 bases at J, leaving 12 bases unmatched. CDR3 nucleotide sequence: TGTGCCATCAGTGAGCCCTCACTAGCGGGAGGATTCGGGGAGCAGTACTTC. Encoded protein: CAISEPSLAGGFGEQYF.

This clone has only a few counts. This may be a read error: a much more frequent sequence differs by one nucleotide. The rearrangement joins TRBV9 to TRBJ2-3; D remains ambiguous. The CDR3 has 13 amino acids. Germline-derived CDR1 and CDR2 are SGDLS and YYNGEE. CDR3 region: CANSVTASDTQYF. The CDR3 region has the DNA TGTGCCAACAGCGTAACGGCGAGCGATACGCAGTATTTT. The whole variable domain, filled in from reference TRBV9 and TRBJ2-3, reads DSGVTQTPKHLITATGQRVTLRCSPRSGDLSVYWYQQSLDQGLQFLIQYYNGEERAKGNILERFSAQQFPDLHSELNLSSLELGDSALYFCANSVTASDTQYFGPGTRLTVL.

As to this clone: Other DNA variants within this sample encode the same CDR3. V gene TRBV27 combines with J gene TRBJ2-7; the D is unclear. Germline CDR1 MNHEY, CDR2 SMNVEV (reference sequence). This CDR3 has 11 residues. Trimming cost V 7 bases and J 9 bases, with 13 bases left between them. CDR3 sequence (DNA): TGTGCCAGCAAGCGTGTTCCCGCGCAGTACTTC. This sequence encodes CASKRVPAQYF.

Many counts were recorded for this clone. The chain combines TRBV2 with TRBJ1-1; no reliable D call. Germline V CDR1 and CDR2: SNHLY, FYNNEI. V lost 2 bases and J lost 1, with 8 bases in between. The CDR3 runs 14 residues. CDR3 bases: TGTGCCAGCAGTGAACGGGGAGGGAACACTGAAGCTTTCTTT. Protein sequence: CASSERGGNTEAFF.

This clone has at least ten counts. The rearrangement uses TRBV10-3 and TRBJ2-7; 11 bases are shared with TRBD2. J gave up 2 bases and V 3 bases, and 3 bases lay outside the gene matches. The germline CDR1 and CDR2 sequences are ENHRY and SYGVKD. There are 15 residues in the CDR3. The CDR3 sequence is CAISEGTSGTYEQYF. DNA of the CDR3: TGTGCCATCAGTGAAGGGACTAGCGGAACCTACGAGCAGTACTTC.

Turning to this clone: Lacking the conserved final phenylalanine or tryptophan, this CDR3 likely reflects a read error. No DNA is shown, since the ends of the CDR3 on it are uncertain; the CDR3 is the one TCRdb lists. The chain links TRBV10-3 to TRBJ2-7. CDR1 ENHRY and CDR2 SYGVKD come from the germline V gene. The CDR3 region is 14 residues in length, termini included. The CDR3 loop is CAISELLSSYEQNN.

This clone showed up many times. This chain connects TRBV7-2 to TRBJ1-1; D not certain. CDR3 length: 12 residues. Germline assignment: CDR1 SGHTA and CDR2 FQGNSA. Trimming removed 2 bases at V and 0 bases at J, with 1 base between. CDR3 protein: CASSLMNTEAFF. CDR3 nucleotide sequence: TGTGCCAGCAGCTTAATGAACACTGAAGCTTTCTTT.

V and J are TRBV6-4 and TRBJ2-2; tentatively, D is TRBD1 (5 bases). The CDR3 contains 12 residues. CDR1 is MRHNA and CDR2 is SNTAGT in the germline V gene. Trimming removed 10 bases from V and 10 bases from J, with 16 bases in between. The CDR3 DNA is TGTGCCATCAGCAGGGAAGCCGTGGAGCTGTTTTTT. As protein: CAISREAVELFF.

This clone was picked up many times. This chain joins TRBV29-1 and TRBJ2-1; the D is unclear. CDR3 size: 13 residues. From germline, CDR1 is SQVTM and CDR2 ANQGSEA. The germline V and J ends were trimmed by 8 bases and 9 bases, with 20 bases remaining between them. CDR3 sequence (DNA): TGCAGCCTCATGATGGTGGGCCGCGGTGAGCAGTTCTTC. Its translation: CSLMMVGRGEQFF.

At least ten counts were recorded for this clone. The chain has TRBV20-1 and TRBJ2-5; 8 bases fit TRBD2. V was pared by 0 bases and J by 5 bases, with 14 bases of the junction left unmatched. The CDR3 totals 17 residues. Germline CDR1 is DFQATT and CDR2 is SNEGSKA (reference sequence). DNA for the CDR3: TGCAGTGCTAGAGATCTGTGGATCAGCGGGGGCCAGGAGACCCAGTACTTC. This gives the protein CSARDLWISGGQETQYF.

This clone was recorded once. An end of the junction does not agree with germline; a read error may underlie this. The chain links TRBV20-1 to TRBJ1-3; D not resolved. Germline-derived CDR1 and CDR2 are DFQATT and SNEGSKA (reference sequence). CDR3 length: 16 residues. CDR3 loop: CSARGGSFRSANTIYF. The CDR3 DNA sequence: TGCAGTGCTAGAGGTGGGAGTTTTCGCTCTGCAAACACCATATATTTT.

This clone was counted many times. The chain carries TRBV30 and TRBJ2-1; 7 bases line up with TRBD2. CDR1 is GTSNPN, CDR2 SVGIG, per germline (reference sequence). CDR3 size: 14 residues. Trimming removed 0 bases from V and 7 bases from J; junction bases left unmatched: 6. In nucleotides, the CDR3 is TGTGCCTGGAGTGTAGGCGGGAGTGGGAATGAGCAGTTCTTC. Translation gives CAWSVGGSGNEQFF. The complete variable domain, with remaining parts taken from reference TRBV30 and TRBJ2-1, reads SQTIHQWPATLVQPVGSPLSLECTVEGTSNPNLYWYRQAAGRGLQLLFYSVGIGQISSEVPQNLSASRPQDRQFILSSKKLLLSDSGFYLCAWSVGGSGNEQFFGPGTRLTVL.

This clone was detected only a few times. The J gene is TRBJ2-7, the V gene TRBV6-1; maybe TRBD2 (6 bases). Germline V lookup: CDR1 MNHNS, CDR2 SASEGT. Trimming shortened V by 1 base and J by 1 base, and 8 bases separated the two germline ends. This CDR3 spans 14 amino acids. The CDR3 DNA sequence: TGTGCCAGCAGTGAAGATGGGGGGTCCTACGAGCAGTACTTC. This codes for CASSEDGGSYEQYF.

V gene TRBV20-1 combines with J gene TRBJ2-7; D may be TRBD2 (6 bases). The DNA matches TRBJ2-5 better at its end, which makes the J call doubtful. Germline loops: CDR1 DFQATT, CDR2 SNEGSKA (reference sequence). The CDR3 sequence is 15 residues long. The CDR3 DNA sequence: TGCAGTGCCCTCCCATTTTTTGGTGGGAGGGAGACCCAGTACTTC. It encodes CSALPFFGGRETQYF.

This clone was detected ten times or more. The chain has TRBV12-5 and TRBJ2-5; D may be TRBD1 (6 bases). CDR3 size: 12 residues. The V end lost 6 bases, the J end lost 7 bases, and 12 bases lay between the germline ends. In germline, CDR1 is LGHNT, CDR2 FRNRAP. CDR3 sequence: CASGSEGVTQYF. CDR3 sequence (DNA): TGTGCTAGTGGCTCCGAGGGGGTGACCCAGTACTTC.

The chain has TRBV10-3 and TRBJ2-1; D not resolved. Germline-derived CDR1 and CDR2 are ENHRY and SYGVKD. Trimming stripped 0 bases from V and 16 bases from J, with 16 bases between. The CDR3 covers 13 residues. CDR3 in DNA: TGTGCCATCAGTGAGTCGATAGAGTTAGTGCATTTCTTC. Its protein product is CAISESIELVHFF.

The chain recombines TRBV11-1 with TRBJ1-5, with TRBD1 as a possible D gene (5 bases). CDR1 and CDR2 from the germline V gene are SGHAT and FQDESV (reference sequence). Trimming removed 0 bases at V and 6 bases at J, with 18 bases between. The CDR3 is 17 amino acids. The CDR3 region is CASSLAQGSRDTQPQHF. The CDR3 nucleotides read TGTGCCAGCAGCTTAGCGCAGGGCTCCCGGGATACTCAGCCCCAGCATTTT.

This clone was found many times. The rearrangement joins TRBV3-1 to TRBJ2-1, with D possibly being TRBD2 (5 bases). The ends were cut back, 2 bases at V and 7 bases at J, with 18 bases in the middle. This CDR3 contains 16 residues. CDR1 and CDR2 from the germline V gene are LGHDT and YNNKEL (reference sequence). In DNA form, the CDR3 reads TGTGCCAGCAGCCAACCGCTCGATCTACGGAGGAATGAGCAGTTCTTC. Translation: CASSQPLDLRRNEQFF.

For this clone: A much larger clone sits a single nucleotide away, making a read error possible. Other nucleotide sequences in the sample specify the same CDR3. V usage is TRBV7-6 and J usage is TRBJ2-2; no clear D gene. The CDR3 loop spans 16 amino acids. Looked up from germline, CDR1 is SGHVS and CDR2 is FNYEAQ. The V end was cut by 2 bases, the J end by 1 base, with 11 bases between. CDR3: CASSLQWCGNTGELFF. The CDR3 DNA sequence: TGTGCCAGCAGCTTACAGTGGTGTGGGAACACCGGGGAGCTGTTTTTT.

This chain joins TRBV30 and TRBJ2-1; D is undetermined. The CDR3 length is 15 residues. Deletions cut 0 bases from V and 2 bases from J, with 11 bases between. Germline values: CDR1 GTSNPN, CDR2 SVGIG (reference sequence). The CDR3 sequence is CAWSVSASPYNEQFF. CDR3 sequence (DNA): TGTGCCTGGAGTGTAAGCGCGAGTCCCTACAATGAGCAGTTCTTC.

This clone was observed a few times. A clone one base away is much larger, so this may be a read error. The V call is TRBV2, the J call TRBJ2-5; TRBD2 agrees at 12 bases. CDR3 length: 14 residues. After removal of 5 bases from V and 5 bases from J, the junction contained 3 bases not matched to a gene. The germline V gene encodes CDR1 SNHLY and CDR2 FYNNEI. In DNA form, the CDR3 reads TGTGCCAGCAGTTTCGGGACTAGCGGGGAGACCCAGTACTTC. Its translation: CASSFGTSGETQYF. The full variable domain, in which reference TRBV2 and TRBJ2-5 provide the parts outside the CDR3, is EPEVTQTPSHQVTQMGQEVILRCVPISNHLYFYWYRQILGQKVEFLVSFYNNEISEKSEIFDDQFSVERPDGSNFTLKIRSTKLEDSAMYFCASSFGTSGETQYFGPGTRLLVL.

In this sample, this clone turned up many times. This could be a read error, since a much larger clone is one nucleotide away. The chain links TRBV20-1 to TRBJ2-7, with D perhaps matching TRBD2 (6 bases). Per the germline V gene, CDR1 is DFQATT and CDR2 is SNEGSKA (reference sequence). CDR3 length: 12 residues. The CDR3 DNA follows: TGCAGTGCCCCCATGCGGGGCTACGAGCAGCACTTC. Its protein product is CSAPMRGYEQHF.

This clone came up many times. The J gene is TRBJ1-5, the V gene TRBV7-9, with D hard to call. The V end lost 4 bases, the J end lost 0 bases, and 10 bases lay between the germline ends. This CDR3 spans 15 amino acids. Per the germline V gene, CDR1 is SEHNR and CDR2 is FQNEAQ (reference sequence). The CDR3 DNA sequence: TGTGCCAGCAGCTCGGCAGAATATAGCAATCAGCCCCAGCATTTT. Its translation is CASSSAEYSNQPQHF.

V and J are TRBV11-1 and TRBJ2-5; 8 bases agree with TRBD2. J gave up 7 bases and V 4 bases, and 20 bases lay outside the gene matches. The CDR3 totals 18 residues. Germline CDR1 reads SGHAT; CDR2 reads FQDESV (reference sequence). The CDR3 bases are TGTGCCAGCAGCTCTGACGCGGTTGCAGCGGGAGACACGGGGACCCAGTACTTC. Its protein is CASSSDAVAAGDTGTQYF. Looking up the rest from reference TRBV11-1 and TRBJ2-5 gives the full variable domain: EAEVAQSPRYKITEKSQAVAFWCDPISGHATLYWYRQILGQGPELLVQFQDESVVDDSQLPKDRFSAERLKGVDSTLKIQPAELGDSAMYLCASSSDAVAAGDTGTQYFGPGTRLLVL.

This clone has at least ten counts. V usage is TRBV4-1 and J usage is TRBJ2-7; D possibly corresponds to TRBD2 (5 bases). CDR1 and CDR2 (germline): MGHRA, YSYEKL. The CDR3 runs 16 residues. V shed 4 bases and J shed 1 base, with 17 bases lying between them. The CDR3 nucleotides are TGCGCCAGCAGCCTAGAGGATGGACTGGGTTCCTACGAGCAGTACTTC. It translates to CASSLEDGLGSYEQYF.